Listed below are T cell receptor beta chains from one sample, sequenced in a study of T-cell memory formation after mild COVID-19. TCRdb re-analysed the 5' RACE reads in MiXCR, keeping a single row per CDR3 protein. The data contain about 190,000 distinct CDR3 sequences, over 20% of them seen just once; the ten biggest clones take up 23%. Specimen: PBMCs or a T cell subset sorted from them (not recorded which). These receptors were taken from an adult woman who had mild COVID-19 (a few samples of this study predate the infection). Cell type and time point are not known. Both conserved end residues are part of each CDR3. Each record gives: D gene, J gene, V gene, clone size, CDR3 DNA, CDR3 protein. A D gene is named only where the DNA matches it firmly. Not every row has a clone size; where given, it reads once, few, many or a size class.

d_gene: TRBD1; j_gene: TRBJ1-1; v_gene: TRBV5-1; abundance: few; CDR3nt: TGCGCCAGCAGCTCCGGGACAGGGGGCGTTTGGGACACTGAAGCTTTCTTT; CDR3aa: CASSSGTGGVWDTEAFF
d_gene: TRBD2; j_gene: TRBJ2-1; v_gene: TRBV5-1; abundance: .; CDR3nt: TGCGCCAGCAGCCCCGGACTAGCGGGAGGGTCCTACAATGAGCAGTTCTTC; CDR3aa: CASSPGLAGGSYNEQFF
d_gene: .; j_gene: TRBJ2-5; v_gene: TRBV7-9; abundance: .; CDR3nt: TGTGCCAGCAGCTCCATCCTGGGTAGCGGCCAAGAGACCCAGTACTTC; CDR3aa: CASSSILGSGQETQYF
d_gene: TRBD1; j_gene: TRBJ1-1; v_gene: TRBV28; abundance: .; CDR3nt: TGTGCCAGCAGCGAACAGGGGATGAACACTGAAGCTTTCTTT; CDR3aa: CASSEQGMNTEAFF
d_gene: .; j_gene: TRBJ2-1; v_gene: TRBV6-5; abundance: few; CDR3nt: TGTGCCAGCGGGCCACCAGGGGCCTACAATGAGCAGTTCTTC; CDR3aa: CASGPPGAYNEQFF
d_gene: TRBD2; j_gene: TRBJ2-1; v_gene: TRBV20-1; abundance: .; CDR3nt: TGCAGTGCTAGAGAAAGGCGGGAGATCTCCTACAATGAGCAGTTCTTC; CDR3aa: CSARERREISYNEQFF
d_gene: TRBD1; j_gene: TRBJ1-2; v_gene: TRBV7-2; abundance: few; CDR3nt: TGTGCCAGCAGCTACCCCTGGACAGGGTCTGGTGGCTACACCTTC; CDR3aa: CASSYPWTGSGGYTF
d_gene: TRBD2; j_gene: TRBJ2-2; v_gene: TRBV11-2; abundance: few; CDR3nt: TGTGCCAGCAGCTTAACTAGCGGGCTTACCGGGGAGCTGTTTTTT; CDR3aa: CASSLTSGLTGELFF
d_gene: .; j_gene: TRBJ2-7; v_gene: TRBV6-5; abundance: few; CDR3nt: TGTGCCAGCAGTTACTCCCCTACAGGGGAGCAGTACTTC; CDR3aa: CASSYSPTGEQYF
d_gene: .; j_gene: TRBJ1-1; v_gene: TRBV6-1; abundance: few; CDR3nt: TGTGCCAGCCACCCCTCAGGACTGAACACTGAAGCTTTCTTT; CDR3aa: CASHPSGLNTEAFF
d_gene: .; j_gene: TRBJ2-1; v_gene: TRBV20-1; abundance: .; CDR3nt: TGCAGTGGGAGACAGAGCTCCTACAATGAGCAGTTCTTC; CDR3aa: CSGRQSSYNEQFF
d_gene: TRBD2; j_gene: TRBJ2-1; v_gene: TRBV4-3; abundance: .; CDR3nt: TGCGCCAGCAGCCAAGAAGGTCTAGCGGGAGAACGGTCCTACAATGAGCAGTTCTTC; CDR3aa: CASSQEGLAGERSYNEQFF
d_gene: TRBD2; j_gene: TRBJ2-7; v_gene: TRBV6-5; abundance: .; CDR3nt: TGTGCCAGCTGGGAGGGAATTTCCTACGAGCAGTACTTC; CDR3aa: CASWEGISYEQYF
d_gene: .; j_gene: TRBJ1-5; v_gene: TRBV11-2; abundance: .; CDR3nt: TGTGCCAGCAGCCACGGTCGGGGGGGGAGTCAGCCCCAGCATTTT; CDR3aa: CASSHGRGGSQPQHF
d_gene: .; j_gene: TRBJ2-2; v_gene: TRBV12-3/TRBV12-4; abundance: few; CDR3nt: TGTGCCACCCTAAGAAGCGGGGAGCTGTTTTTT; CDR3aa: CATLRSGELFF